This TCR beta chain was sequenced in a study of T cell responses to AZD1222 COVID-19 vaccine. The repertoire was sequenced with immunoSEQ multiplex PCR; TCRdb's copy has only in-frame clones and lacks some. The data hold under 35,000 clones, with 88% observed a single time. The source is an adult who received the AZD1222 COVID-19 vaccine. Sequencing was performed on peripheral blood, taken 28 days after the second AZD1222 dose.

The CDR3 nucleotides are TGTGCCACCGACGGCGGCATGAACACTGAAGCTTTCTTT. Amino acids: CATDGGMNTEAFF. This chain uses TRBV19 with TRBJ1-1; D not resolved. CDR3 length: 13 amino acids. The V gene's germline CDR1 is LNHDA and CDR2 SQIVND (reference sequence). V gave up 10 bases and J gave up 0 bases, with 12 bases separating them.